The 32 T cell receptor beta chains below all came from one sample that was sequenced in a study of PD-1 blockade in mismatch repair-deficient tumors. Some clones are missing from TCRdb's copy, which holds only in-frame ones; the method was immunoSEQ multiplex PCR. The data hold tens of thousands of clones, with about 83% observed a single time. Here the sequenced sample was peripheral blood, taken 2 weeks after starting pembrolizumab. These receptors were obtained from an adult with mismatch repair-deficient cancer.

This chain uses TRBV6-5 with TRBJ2-1; 8 nucleotides match TRBD2. With 3 bases clipped from V and 2 bases from J, the junction kept 6 bases outside the gene matches. CDR1 and CDR2 (germline): MNHEY, SVGAGI. The CDR3 spans 16 residues. The CDR3 DNA reads as TGTGCCAGCAGTTATCAGAGCGGGAGCCCCTACAATGAGCAGTTCTTC. Its protein is CASSYQSGSPYNEQFF.

V and J are TRBV19 and TRBJ2-5; TRBD1 matches 8 bases. CDR3 length: 14 residues. Per germline, CDR1 LNHDA and CDR2 SQIVND (reference sequence). The V segment lost 7 bases and the J segment 1 base; nucleotides outside the gene matches: 5. In nucleotides, the CDR3 is TGTGCCAGTAAGCCAGGGGGCAGCCAAGAGACCCAGTACTTC. This translates into CASKPGGSQETQYF.

This clone is a singleton in its sample. The genes are TRBV28 and TRBJ2-7; D gene unclear. Trimming took 6 bases from V and 4 from J, leaving 10 bases between them. Germline CDR1 is MDHEN and CDR2 is SYDVKM. CDR3 size: 12 residues. In DNA, the CDR3 is TGTGCCAGCAGATCATTTTCTTACGAGCAGTACTTC. It translates to CASRSFSYEQYF.

J is TRBJ1-1 and V is TRBV2, with D unresolved. V was pared by 7 bases and J by 5 bases, with 14 bases between. This CDR3 is 13 amino acids long. Per the germline V gene, CDR1 is SNHLY and CDR2 is FYNNEI. For the CDR3, the DNA is TGTGCCAGCACCAGCCAACTCGAGACTGAAGCTTTCTTT. The encoded protein is CASTSQLETEAFF.

The CDR3 sequence: CATSREWVGSVYNEQFF. Written as DNA, the CDR3 is TGTGCCACCAGCAGAGAGTGGGTCGGGAGTGTCTACAATGAGCAGTTCTTC. The rearrangement links TRBV15 to TRBJ2-1, with a possible D match to TRBD2 (6 bases). Trimming stripped 0 bases from V and 3 bases from J, with 15 bases between. Germline V gives CDR1 LNHNV, CDR2 YYDKDF (reference sequence). The CDR3 is made up of 17 amino acids.

The chain carries TRBV7-8 and TRBJ2-1; TRBD2 matches 9 bases. J was trimmed by 4 bases and V by 1 base; bases with no gene match: 2. The germline CDR1 and CDR2 sequences are SGHVS and FQNEAQ. The CDR3 is made up of 15 amino acids. The CDR3 spells CASSLGLAEYNEQFF. For the CDR3, the DNA is TGTGCCAGCAGCTTAGGACTAGCGGAGTACAATGAGCAGTTCTTC.

The chain is built from TRBV7-9 and TRBJ1-2; TRBD1 might be the D (5 bases). The CDR3 is 13 amino acids. Germline CDR1 and CDR2: SEHNR and FQNEAQ (reference sequence). Trimming shortened V by 5 bases and J by 6 bases, and 13 bases separated the two germline ends. The CDR3 loop is CASSLVLGDGYTF. The CDR3, as DNA: TGTGCCAGCAGCCTAGTATTAGGGGATGGCTACACCTTC.

This chain links TRBV4-3 with TRBJ2-7; tentatively, D is TRBD1 or TRBD2 (5 bases each). Per the germline V gene, CDR1 is LGHNA and CDR2 is YSLEER. The CDR3 has 13 residues. Trimming shortened V by 4 bases and J by 3 bases, and 10 bases separated the two germline ends. The CDR3, as DNA: TGCGCCAGCAGCCTCATGAGGGGCTACGAGCAGTACTTC. It yields the protein CASSLMRGYEQYF.

The chain uses TRBV19 and TRBJ2-1; 7 bases line up with TRBD2. This CDR3 comprises 12 residues. Germline V gene lookup returns CDR1 LNHDA and CDR2 SQIVND (reference sequence). J was trimmed by 10 bases and V by 5 bases; bases with no gene match: 5. CDR3 region: CASSGGGGEQFF. CDR3 sequence (DNA): TGTGCCAGTAGTGGCGGGGGAGGCGAGCAGTTCTTC.

V and J are TRBV19 and TRBJ2-2; D may be TRBD1 or TRBD2 (5 bases each). Deletions cut 8 bases from V and 3 bases from J, with 16 bases between. The CDR3 loop spans 15 amino acids. Per germline, CDR1 LNHDA and CDR2 SQIVND (reference sequence). The CDR3 sequence is CASRGLGADTGELFF. The CDR3 DNA sequence: TGTGCCAGTCGAGGGTTAGGGGCGGACACCGGGGAGCTGTTTTTT.

The rearrangement uses TRBV7-9 and TRBJ2-1; possibly TRBD1 or TRBD2 for D (5 bases each). The CDR3 covers 16 residues. Germline CDR1 and CDR2: SEHNR and FQNEAQ (reference sequence). V dropped 7 bases and J dropped 0 bases, with 16 bases sitting between them. The DNA for the CDR3 is TGTGCCAGCAACCGGGACCGGGGCAGCTCCTACAATGAGCAGTTCTTC. Amino acids: CASNRDRGSSYNEQFF.

This clone has a single count. The chain employs TRBV28 and TRBJ2-4, with D maybe TRBD2 (5 bases). Trimming pared 4 bases from V and 6 bases from J, leaving 16 bases between. Germline CDR1 is MDHEN and CDR2 is SYDVKM. The CDR3 runs to 15 residues. This CDR3 reads CASSSRVPPGNIQYF. DNA of the CDR3: TGTGCCAGCAGTTCGAGGGTGCCCCCGGGAAACATTCAGTACTTC.

The chain carries TRBV4-1 and TRBJ1-2; D ambiguous. The germline V and J ends were trimmed by 1 base and 5 bases, with 5 bases remaining between them. Germline CDR1 and CDR2: MGHRA and YSYEKL. CDR3 length: 12 amino acids. The CDR3 bases are TGCGCCAGCAGCCAAGTGGGGTATGGCTACACCTTC. It specifies CASSQVGYGYTF.

The chain is built from TRBV19 and TRBJ2-5; no definite D call. Germline V gene data show CDR1 as LNHDA and CDR2 as SQIVND (reference sequence). The CDR3 contains 16 residues. V lost 4 bases and J lost 2, with 17 bases in between. Here the CDR3 reads CASSTQWVVGQETQYF. In DNA, the CDR3 is TGTGCCAGTAGTACCCAGTGGGTTGTCGGTCAAGAGACCCAGTACTTC. Supplemented by reference TRBV19 and TRBJ2-5, the full variable domain reads DGGITQSPKYLFRKEGQNVTLSCEQNLNHDAMYWYRQDPGQGLRLIYYSQIVNDFQKGDIAEGYSVSREKKESFPLTVTSAQKNPTAFYLCASSTQWVVGQETQYFGPGTRLLVL.

The V and J genes are TRBV5-1 and TRBJ2-5; 7 nucleotides match TRBD1. This CDR3 comprises 15 residues. After removal of 7 bases from V and 4 bases from J, the junction contained 13 bases not matched to a gene. Per the germline V gene, CDR1 is SGHRS and CDR2 is YFSETQ. CDR3 region: CASGNDAYRGETQYF. Here the CDR3 DNA reads TGCGCCAGCGGAAACGATGCGTACAGGGGAGAGACCCAGTACTTC.

This clone showed up just once. The V gene is TRBV7-6, the J gene TRBJ2-7; D remains unclear. This CDR3 comprises 13 residues. Germline CDR1 reads SGHVS; CDR2 reads FNYEAQ. Trimming cost V 3 bases and J 2 bases, with 8 bases left between them. The CDR3 loop reads CASSLTDTYEQYF. For the CDR3, the DNA is TGTGCCAGCAGCTTGACGGATACCTACGAGCAGTACTTC.

The genes are TRBV27 and TRBJ2-7, with 7 bases that match TRBD2. CDR1 is MNHEY and CDR2 is SMNVEV in the germline V gene (reference sequence). Trimming cost V 3 bases and J 6 bases; bases outside gene matches: 5. This CDR3 is 13 amino acids long. CDR3 in DNA: TGTGCCAGCAGTTTTACTAGCGCGGGCGAGCAGTACTTC. It translates to CASSFTSAGEQYF.

The chain recombines TRBV14 with TRBJ1-2, with D possibly matching TRBD1 (6 bases). Trimming took off 4 bases at V and 5 bases at J, with 8 bases between the two ends. Germline lookup yields CDR1 SGHDN and CDR2 FVKESK. The CDR3 has 12 amino acids. CDR3 loop: CASSRTAYGYTF. DNA of the CDR3: TGTGCCAGCAGCCGGACAGCTTATGGCTACACCTTC.

This rearrangement joins TRBV30 to TRBJ2-5; D gene uncertain. Trimming took off 0 bases at V and 1 base at J, with 15 bases between the two ends. The length of the CDR3 is 16 residues. Per germline, CDR1 GTSNPN and CDR2 SVGIG (reference sequence). CDR3 amino acids: CAWSVWSAAAQETQYF. The CDR3 DNA follows: TGTGCCTGGAGTGTATGGTCCGCGGCGGCCCAAGAGACCCAGTACTTC.

The genes are TRBV11-2 and TRBJ1-1; tentatively, D is TRBD1 (6 bases). CDR3 length: 16 residues. Per germline, CDR1 SGHAT and CDR2 FQNNGV. V was cut by 5 bases and J by 1 base, with 17 bases left in between. The CDR3 sequence: CASSPRSGQRNTEAFF. The CDR3 bases are TGTGCCAGCAGCCCAAGGTCGGGACAAAGGAACACTGAAGCTTTCTTT.

The chain has TRBV29-1 and TRBJ2-7; TRBD2 aligns across 12 bases. The CDR3 runs 15 residues. Germline assignment: CDR1 SQVTM and CDR2 ANQGSEA. V dropped 6 bases and J dropped 2; count of bases not matched to a gene: 8. CDR3 bases: TGCAGCGTGATAAAAGGACTAGCGGGGCCCTACGAGCAGTACTTC. Translation: CSVIKGLAGPYEQYF.

This rearrangement joins TRBV11-2 to TRBJ2-7, with TRBD1 matching 9 bases. V was pared by 1 base and J by 3 bases, with 4 bases of the junction left unmatched. The CDR3 spans 15 residues. CDR1 and CDR2 from the germline V gene are SGHAT and FQNNGV. The CDR3 nucleotides are TGTGCCAGCAGCTTAGGCCCGGGACAGGGCTACGAGCAGTACTTC. It translates to CASSLGPGQGYEQYF.

This clone showed up just once. CDR3 residues: CASSFSSRGTDTQYF. DNA for the CDR3: TGTGCCAGCAGCTTTTCCTCCCGGGGCACAGATACGCAGTATTTT. The V gene is TRBV13, the J gene TRBJ2-3; D ambiguous. Trimming shortened V by 3 bases and J by 1 base, and 11 bases separated the two germline ends. The CDR3 contains 15 residues. The V gene's germline CDR1 is PRHDT and CDR2 FYEKMQ (reference sequence).

The chain is built from TRBV7-9 and TRBJ2-7, with 8 nucleotides matching TRBD1. Unmatched junction bases numbered 6, after V lost 4 bases and J lost 4 bases. The germline gives CDR1 SEHNR, CDR2 FQNEAQ (reference sequence). The CDR3 has 14 amino acids. DNA for the CDR3: TGTGCCAGCAGCTCGTTAGGACAGGGTTACGAGCAGTACTTC. Its translation is CASSSLGQGYEQYF. Looking up the rest from reference TRBV7-9 and TRBJ2-7 gives the full variable domain: DTGVSQNPRHKITKRGQNVTFRCDPISEHNRLYWYRQTLGQGPEFLTYFQNEAQLEKSRLLSDRFSAERPKGSFSTLEIQRTEQGDSAMYLCASSSLGQGYEQYFGPGTRLTVT.

V and J are TRBV6-5 and TRBJ2-7; 10 nucleotides align to TRBD2. After removal of 8 bases from V and 3 bases from J, the junction contained 7 bases not matched to a gene. CDR3 size: 14 residues. Germline CDR1 and CDR2: MNHEY and SVGAGI. In DNA form, the CDR3 reads TGTGCCAGCGGCTACGGACTAGCGGACTACGAGCAGTACTTC. Translating it yields CASGYGLADYEQYF.

This sequence joins TRBV11-2 and TRBJ2-7; the D gene is possibly TRBD2 (6 bases). Between the trimmed V and J ends, which lost 4 bases and 1 base, there was a span of 11 bases. Looked up from germline, CDR1 is SGHAT and CDR2 is FQNNGV. The CDR3 loop spans 14 amino acids. CDR3 in DNA: TGTGCCAGCAGCTACTTCGGGAGTTCCTACGAGCAGTACTTC. It codes for CASSYFGSSYEQYF.

The V gene is TRBV27, the J gene TRBJ1-6; D not resolved. The V gene lost 5 bases and the J gene lost 5 bases, with 7 bases spanning the gap. The CDR3 is 13 residues long. Germline V gives CDR1 MNHEY, CDR2 SMNVEV (reference sequence). CDR3 coding DNA: TGTGCCAGCAGTACCATAGATAATTCACCCCTCCACTTT. This codes for CASSTIDNSPLHF.

This clone has only a few counts. This rearrangement joins TRBV29-1 to TRBJ1-2; possible D gene TRBD1, 6 bases. CDR3 length equals 10 residues. Trimming left V 5 bases short and J 7 bases short, with 8 bases between. Germline V gene data show CDR1 as SQVTM and CDR2 as ANQGSEA. The CDR3, as DNA: TGCAGCGTTCCAGGGGCTGGCTACACCTTC. It is translated as CSVPGAGYTF.

The rearrangement uses TRBV7-8 and TRBJ2-5; the match to TRBD1 covers 7 bases. The CDR3 runs to 15 residues. Trimming removed 5 bases from V and 5 bases from J; junction bases left unmatched: 11. Germline CDR1 is SGHVS and CDR2 is FQNEAQ. CDR3 bases: TGTGCCAGCAGCACCACCTCCATCAGGGGGGAGACCCAGTACTTC. This codes for CASSTTSIRGETQYF.

This clone was seen a single time. This chain uses TRBV27 with TRBJ2-1, with a possible D match to TRBD2 (6 bases). Trimming pared 7 bases from V and 4 bases from J, leaving 17 bases between. CDR3 size: 15 residues. Germline lookup yields CDR1 MNHEY and CDR2 SMNVEV (reference sequence). The CDR3 reads CASTRNRDSYNEQFF. In DNA form, the CDR3 reads TGTGCCAGCACGAGGAACCGGGACTCTTACAATGAGCAGTTCTTC.

In its sample, this clone was seen a few times. This sequence joins TRBV6-6 and TRBJ2-1, with 8 positions matching TRBD2. This CDR3 region has 16 residues. Germline lookup yields CDR1 MNHNY and CDR2 SVGAGI (reference sequence). With 3 bases clipped from V and 2 bases from J, the junction kept 6 bases outside the gene matches. The DNA of the CDR3 is TGTGCCAGCAGTTATCAGAGCGGGAGCCCCTACAATGAGCAGTTCTTC. This translates into CASSYQSGSPYNEQFF.

The chain joins TRBV19 to TRBJ1-1; tentatively, D is TRBD1 (6 bases). Trimming shortened V by 7 bases and J by 5 bases, and 14 bases separated the two germline ends. Germline loops: CDR1 LNHDA, CDR2 SQIVND (reference sequence). The CDR3 spans 13 residues. The CDR3 spells CASIGRGVTEAFF. CDR3 nucleotide sequence: TGTGCCAGTATTGGCAGGGGTGTTACTGAAGCTTTCTTT.